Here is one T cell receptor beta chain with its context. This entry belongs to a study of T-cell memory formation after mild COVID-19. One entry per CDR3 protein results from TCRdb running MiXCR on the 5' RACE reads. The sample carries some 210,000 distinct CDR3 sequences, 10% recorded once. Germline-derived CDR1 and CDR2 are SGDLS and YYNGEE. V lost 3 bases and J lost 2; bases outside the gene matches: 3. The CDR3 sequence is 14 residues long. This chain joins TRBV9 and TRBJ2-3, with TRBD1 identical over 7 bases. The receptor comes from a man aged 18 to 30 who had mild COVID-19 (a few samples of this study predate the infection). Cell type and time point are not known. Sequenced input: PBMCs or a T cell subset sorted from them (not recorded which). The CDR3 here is CASSAGQVTDTQYF. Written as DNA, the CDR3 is TGTGCCAGCAGCGCCGGACAGGTCACAGATACGCAGTATTTT.